Listed below are T cell receptor beta chains from one sample, sequenced in a study of T cells in Graves' hyperthyroidism and ophthalmopathy. MiXCR was run by TCRdb on the multiplex PCR reads, yielding one entry per CDR3 protein. Here the sample spans around 300,000 distinct CDR3 sequences, over 20% being singletons. The sequenced sample was blood. The source of these receptors is a man under 40 with Graves' ophthalmopathy. Each CDR3 is given with its conserved first and last residue. A D gene is named only where the DNA matches it firmly. Only some rows state a clone size, as once, few, many or a class for expanded clones.

CDR3aa: CATLLSGTSGIQSYNEQFF
CDR3nt: TGTGCCACCCTCCTATCCGGGACTAGCGGGATCCAATCCTACAATGAGCAGTTCTTC
v_gene: TRBV28
abundance: -
d_gene: TRBD2
j_gene: TRBJ2-1

CDR3aa: CASALGPDWEQYF
CDR3nt: TGTGCCAGCGCCTTGGGGCCAGACTGGGAGCAGTACTTC
v_gene: TRBV18
abundance: -
d_gene: -
j_gene: TRBJ2-7

CDR3aa: CASSPPGDSVNTEAFF
CDR3nt: TGTGCCAGCAGTCCCCCCGGGGACAGTGTGAACACTGAAGCTTTCTTT
v_gene: TRBV28
abundance: few
d_gene: TRBD1
j_gene: TRBJ1-1

CDR3aa: CASSLERGRETQYF
CDR3nt: TGTGCCAGCAGCTTAGAACGCGGGAGAGAGACCCAGTACTTC
v_gene: TRBV11-2
abundance: many
d_gene: TRBD2
j_gene: TRBJ2-5

CDR3aa: CASSSTSGSIVDNEQFF
CDR3nt: TGTGCCAGCAGCTCCACTAGCGGGAGTATAGTTGACAATGAGCAGTTCTTC
v_gene: TRBV7-2
abundance: many
d_gene: TRBD2
j_gene: TRBJ2-1

CDR3aa: CSALEGAGTGELFF
CDR3nt: TGCAGTGCTCTCGAGGGGGCCGGCACCGGGGAGCTGTTTTTT
v_gene: TRBV20-1
abundance: -
d_gene: TRBD1
j_gene: TRBJ2-2

CDR3aa: CASSSRQASGANVLTF
CDR3nt: TGTGCCAGCAGTTCCCGACAGGCCTCTGGGGCCAACGTCCTGACTTTC
v_gene: TRBV6-2/TRBV6-3
abundance: once
d_gene: -
j_gene: TRBJ2-6

CDR3aa: CASSRPGEKLFF
CDR3nt: TGTGCCAGCAGCCGGCCGGGGGAAAAACTGTTTTTT
v_gene: TRBV27
abundance: few
d_gene: -
j_gene: TRBJ1-4

CDR3aa: CASSLGPGSYEQYF
CDR3nt: TGTGCCAGCAGCTTAGGGCCGGGCTCCTACGAGCAGTACTTC
v_gene: TRBV7-3
abundance: few
d_gene: -
j_gene: TRBJ2-7

CDR3aa: CASSLSGGGREQFF
CDR3nt: TGTGCCAGCAGTTTAAGTGGTGGGGGGCGTGAGCAGTTCTTC
v_gene: TRBV28
abundance: few
d_gene: -
j_gene: TRBJ2-1

CDR3aa: CASSLEGGPGNEQFF
CDR3nt: TGTGCCAGCAGCTTAGAAGGGGGTCCGGGCAATGAGCAGTTCTTC
v_gene: TRBV7-9
abundance: -
d_gene: -
j_gene: TRBJ2-1

CDR3aa: CASTYGGTSSYEQYF
CDR3nt: TGTGCCAGCACCTACGGGGGCACCAGCTCCTACGAGCAGTACTTC
v_gene: TRBV28
abundance: few
d_gene: -
j_gene: TRBJ2-7

CDR3aa: CASSQVTDTQYF
CDR3nt: TGTGCCAGCAGCCAAGTCACAGATACGCAGTATTTT
v_gene: TRBV3-1
abundance: many
d_gene: -
j_gene: TRBJ2-3

CDR3aa: CSATLAGGLNSQYF
CDR3nt: TGCAGTGCAACTCTAGCGGGAGGACTAAATTCGCAGTATTTT
v_gene: TRBV20-1
abundance: -
d_gene: TRBD2
j_gene: TRBJ2-3

CDR3aa: CASRLYTGENSPLHF
CDR3nt: TGCGCCAGCAGGTTGTATACGGGAGAAAATTCACCCCTCCACTTT
v_gene: TRBV5-1
abundance: -
d_gene: -
j_gene: TRBJ1-6

CDR3aa: CASSYFYGGETQYF
CDR3nt: TGTGCCAGCAGTTACTTCTACGGGGGGGAGACCCAGTACTTC
v_gene: TRBV6-5
abundance: few
d_gene: TRBD2
j_gene: TRBJ2-5

CDR3aa: CASTLHRNSNQPQHF
CDR3nt: TGTGCCAGCACCTTACATCGGAATAGCAATCAGCCCCAGCATTTT
v_gene: TRBV12-3/TRBV12-4
abundance: many
d_gene: -
j_gene: TRBJ1-5

CDR3aa: CASSPGRESWWGTEAFF
CDR3nt: TGTGCCAGCAGTCCAGGACGGGAATCCTGGTGGGGCACTGAAGCTTTCTTT
v_gene: TRBV27
abundance: many
d_gene: -
j_gene: TRBJ1-1

CDR3aa: CASSLRSGQGPTGELFF
CDR3nt: TGTGCCAGCAGTTTAAGGTCCGGACAGGGGCCCACCGGGGAGCTGTTTTTT
v_gene: TRBV27
abundance: few
d_gene: TRBD1
j_gene: TRBJ2-2

CDR3aa: CASSLSDVLNTEAFF
CDR3nt: TGTGCCAGCAGCCTATCGGACGTTTTGAACACTGAAGCTTTCTTT
v_gene: TRBV3-1
abundance: many
d_gene: -
j_gene: TRBJ1-1

CDR3aa: CSARSLQGATYEQYF
CDR3nt: TGCAGTGCTAGATCGCTACAGGGAGCTACCTACGAGCAGTACTTC
v_gene: TRBV20-1
abundance: -
d_gene: -
j_gene: TRBJ2-7

CDR3aa: CASSPNSGYEQYF
CDR3nt: TGTGCCAGCAGTCCTAACTCAGGGTACGAGCAGTACTTC
v_gene: TRBV3-1
abundance: -
d_gene: -
j_gene: TRBJ2-7

CDR3aa: CASSQGAGQNYGYTF
CDR3nt: TGTGCCAGCAGCCAAGGGGCAGGGCAGAACTATGGCTACACCTTC
v_gene: TRBV4-2
abundance: -
d_gene: -
j_gene: TRBJ1-2

CDR3aa: CSASGVGFSDTQYF
CDR3nt: TGCAGTGCTTCTGGCGTTGGGTTTTCAGATACGCAGTATTTT
v_gene: TRBV20-1
abundance: many
d_gene: -
j_gene: TRBJ2-3

CDR3aa: CASSLSGVRQPQHF
CDR3nt: TGTGCCAGCAGTTTATCCGGGGTCAGGCAGCCCCAGCATTTT
v_gene: TRBV27
abundance: many
d_gene: -
j_gene: TRBJ1-5

CDR3aa: CASSQDRGSRHNEQFF
CDR3nt: TGCGCCAGCAGCCAAGACAGGGGGTCGCGTCACAATGAGCAGTTCTTC
v_gene: TRBV4-1
abundance: few
d_gene: TRBD1
j_gene: TRBJ2-1

CDR3aa: CASHGRGGYTF
CDR3nt: TGTGCCAGCCACGGGAGGGGTGGCTACACCTTC
v_gene: TRBV9
abundance: -
d_gene: -
j_gene: TRBJ1-2

CDR3aa: CASSLEVRGGYGYTF
CDR3nt: TGCGCCAGCAGCTTGGAAGTCAGGGGCGGCTATGGCTACACCTTC
v_gene: TRBV5-1
abundance: -
d_gene: -
j_gene: TRBJ1-2

CDR3aa: CASSTRPGTSGRSYNEQFF
CDR3nt: TGTGCCAGTAGTACCCGTCCCGGGACTAGCGGGAGATCCTACAATGAGCAGTTCTTC
v_gene: TRBV19
abundance: once
d_gene: TRBD2
j_gene: TRBJ2-1

CDR3aa: CASSSRYGGGSPLHF
CDR3nt: TGTGCCAGCAGTTCACGGTACGGGGGGGGTTCACCCCTCCACTTT
v_gene: TRBV27
abundance: few
d_gene: -
j_gene: TRBJ1-6

CDR3aa: CASSYGDRTSRGSYNSPLHF
CDR3nt: TGTGCCAGCAGTTACGGGGACAGGACTTCACGTGGCTCCTATAATTCACCCCTCCACTTT
v_gene: TRBV6-5
abundance: -
d_gene: TRBD1
j_gene: TRBJ1-6

CDR3aa: CASSQLSYTGELFF
CDR3nt: TGTGCCAGCAGCCAACTCTCGTACACCGGGGAGCTGTTTTTT
v_gene: TRBV3-1
abundance: many
d_gene: -
j_gene: TRBJ2-2

CDR3aa: CASSIQTSTDTQYF
CDR3nt: TGTGCCAGCAGCATCCAAACTAGCACAGATACGCAGTATTTT
v_gene: TRBV11-2
abundance: -
d_gene: -
j_gene: TRBJ2-3

CDR3aa: CASRTFGSQETQYF
CDR3nt: TGTGCCAGCAGAACCTTCGGCTCCCAAGAGACCCAGTACTTC
v_gene: TRBV2
abundance: -
d_gene: -
j_gene: TRBJ2-5

CDR3aa: CASSSGTGSREQYF
CDR3nt: TGTGCCAGCAGCTCAGGAACAGGGTCCCGCGAGCAGTACTTC
v_gene: TRBV28
abundance: many
d_gene: -
j_gene: TRBJ2-7

CDR3aa: CASSEVRGRTEAFF
CDR3nt: TGTGCCAGCAGTGAAGTGAGGGGGCGCACTGAAGCTTTCTTT
v_gene: TRBV6-1
abundance: few
d_gene: TRBD1
j_gene: TRBJ1-1

CDR3aa: CASSEQGALTDTQYF
CDR3nt: TGTGCCAGCAGCGAGCAGGGGGCCCTCACAGATACGCAGTATTTT
v_gene: TRBV9
abundance: -
d_gene: TRBD1
j_gene: TRBJ2-3

CDR3aa: CASSHFPADTYEQYF
CDR3nt: TGTGCCAGCAGCCACTTTCCAGCGGACACCTACGAGCAGTACTTC
v_gene: TRBV3-1
abundance: many
d_gene: -
j_gene: TRBJ2-7

CDR3aa: CASSPPNSGNTIYF
CDR3nt: TGTGCCAGCAGTCCCCCCAACTCTGGAAACACCATATATTTT
v_gene: TRBV6-2/TRBV6-3
abundance: -
d_gene: -
j_gene: TRBJ1-3

CDR3aa: CASSHGLNTEAFF
CDR3nt: TGTGCCAGCAGCCACGGATTGAACACTGAAGCTTTCTTT
v_gene: TRBV14
abundance: many
d_gene: -
j_gene: TRBJ1-1

CDR3aa: CASSIREANTGELFF
CDR3nt: TGTGCCAGCAGCATACGGGAAGCAAACACCGGGGAGCTGTTTTTT
v_gene: TRBV9
abundance: once
d_gene: -
j_gene: TRBJ2-2

CDR3aa: CASSYRTMNTEAFF
CDR3nt: TGTGCCAGCAGTTACCGGACGATGAACACTGAAGCTTTCTTT
v_gene: TRBV6-6
abundance: many
d_gene: -
j_gene: TRBJ1-1

CDR3aa: CASSYPRVSPLDGYTF
CDR3nt: TGTGCCAGCAGCTACCCCAGGGTATCCCCTCTTGATGGCTACACCTTC
v_gene: TRBV5-6
abundance: once
d_gene: -
j_gene: TRBJ1-2

CDR3aa: CSGTSGTDTQYF
CDR3nt: TGCAGTGGGACTAGCGGCACAGATACGCAGTATTTT
v_gene: TRBV20-1
abundance: many
d_gene: TRBD2
j_gene: TRBJ2-3

CDR3aa: CASSYSTGTGYGYTF
CDR3nt: TGTGCCAGCAGTTACTCGACCGGGACAGGCTATGGCTACACCTTC
v_gene: TRBV6-5
abundance: few
d_gene: TRBD1
j_gene: TRBJ1-2

CDR3aa: CASSLVVGPTGVGNTIYF
CDR3nt: TGTGCCAGCAGCTTAGTAGTGGGACCGACAGGGGTTGGAAACACCATATATTTT
v_gene: TRBV7-3
abundance: -
d_gene: TRBD1
j_gene: TRBJ1-3

CDR3aa: CASSVGTGGTYNEQFF
CDR3nt: TGTGCCAGCAGTGTCGGGACAGGGGGTACCTACAATGAGCAGTTCTTC
v_gene: TRBV6-1
abundance: -
d_gene: TRBD1
j_gene: TRBJ2-1

CDR3aa: CASSPQGQSYNEQFF
CDR3nt: TGTGCCAGCAGCCCCCAAGGACAGTCCTACAATGAGCAGTTCTTC
v_gene: TRBV7-6
abundance: -
d_gene: -
j_gene: TRBJ2-1

CDR3aa: CASSSQTGGSSPLHF
CDR3nt: TGTGCCAGCAGCTCGCAGACAGGGGGGAGTTCACCCCTCCACTTT
v_gene: TRBV7-9
abundance: few
d_gene: TRBD1
j_gene: TRBJ1-6

CDR3aa: CSVGGLAGVRQETQYF
CDR3nt: TGCAGCGTTGGGGGACTAGCGGGAGTAAGGCAAGAGACCCAGTACTTC
v_gene: TRBV29-1
abundance: many
d_gene: TRBD2
j_gene: TRBJ2-5

CDR3aa: CASSPAAGVEETQYF
CDR3nt: TGCGCCAGCAGCCCGGCAGCGGGAGTGGAAGAGACCCAGTACTTC
v_gene: TRBV5-1
abundance: few
d_gene: TRBD2
j_gene: TRBJ2-5

CDR3aa: CASSAVGTYGYTF
CDR3nt: TGTGCCAGCAGTGCGGTGGGAACCTATGGCTACACCTTC
v_gene: TRBV2
abundance: many
d_gene: -
j_gene: TRBJ1-2

CDR3aa: CASSWGVGAGAYEQYF
CDR3nt: TGTGCCAGCAGCTGGGGGGTTGGAGCGGGGGCCTACGAGCAGTACTTC
v_gene: TRBV7-9
abundance: -
d_gene: TRBD2
j_gene: TRBJ2-7

CDR3aa: CASSESGDTEAFF
CDR3nt: TGTGCCAGCAGTGAGTCGGGGGACACTGAAGCTTTCTTT
v_gene: TRBV2
abundance: many
d_gene: -
j_gene: TRBJ1-1

CDR3aa: CSVDRSGRKLYNEQFF
CDR3nt: TGCAGCGTTGATAGGAGCGGACGGAAATTGTACAATGAGCAGTTCTTC
v_gene: TRBV29-1
abundance: -
d_gene: -
j_gene: TRBJ2-1

CDR3aa: CASSLAGGASSYNSPLHF
CDR3nt: TGCGCCAGCAGCTTGGCCGGGGGGGCGAGCTCCTATAATTCACCCCTCCACTTT
v_gene: TRBV5-1
abundance: -
d_gene: -
j_gene: TRBJ1-6

CDR3aa: CASSPIRREQETQYF
CDR3nt: TGTGCCAGCTCACCAATTCGGCGGGAACAAGAGACCCAGTACTTC
v_gene: TRBV18
abundance: many
d_gene: -
j_gene: TRBJ2-5

CDR3aa: CASSLNPPSSSYNEQFF
CDR3nt: TGTGCCAGCAGCTTAAACCCCCCTAGCTCGTCCTACAATGAGCAGTTCTTC
v_gene: TRBV7-3
abundance: few
d_gene: -
j_gene: TRBJ2-1

CDR3aa: CASSFSGSVYEQYF
CDR3nt: TGTGCCAGCAGCTTTAGCGGGAGTGTCTACGAGCAGTACTTC
v_gene: TRBV5-6
abundance: few
d_gene: TRBD2
j_gene: TRBJ2-7

CDR3aa: CASLPAGESFGEQFF
CDR3nt: TGTGCCAGTCTGCCAGCGGGAGAGAGTTTTGGTGAGCAGTTCTTC
v_gene: TRBV19
abundance: -
d_gene: TRBD2
j_gene: TRBJ2-1